The T cell receptor (beta chain) described here comes from a study of T-cell reconstitution after alpha-beta-depleted transplantation in children. In this sample, this clonotype turned up once. The antigen is not known. The length of the CDR3 is 15 residues. The V end was cut by 1 base, the J end by 1 base, with 7 bases between. Germline V gene sequence: CDR1 MGHDK, CDR2 SYGVNS. Whole-study results and caveats: T-cell numbers and diversity one year post-transplant derived largely from freshly generated T cells. The study reportedly traced alpha-beta T cells about two months after transplant to several hundred expanded graft clones.

The TCRbeta library was prepared with unique molecular identifiers. MiXCR, run by TCRdb on the PCR reads, gives a single entry per CDR3 protein. The sample includes approximately 650,000 distinct CDR3 sequences, 13% of them seen just once. V usage is TRBV25-1 and J usage is TRBJ2-2; D remains ambiguous. This material consisted of PBMCs, taken before TCRalphabeta/CD19-depleted stem cell transplant. The TCR originated in a girl aged 2 to 10 with congenital amegakaryocytic thrombocytopenia, due to receive a stem cell transplant. In DNA, the CDR3 is TGTGCCAGCAGTGAATGGGAAGGGAACACCGGGGAGCTGTTTTTT. It specifies CASSEWEGNTGELFF.